This TCR beta chain was obtained from a study of monozygotic twins with inflammatory bowel disease. Germline V CDR1 and CDR2: DFQATT, SNEGSKA (reference sequence). This CDR3 spans 15 amino acids. From its re-call of the 5' RACE reads, TCRdb lists each CDR3 protein once, without DNA. The specimen's table records 350,000 to 500,000 distinct CDR3 sequences. V usage is TRBV20-1 and J usage is TRBJ2-2; TCRdb gives TRBD2 as the D gene, but with no DNA this cannot be confirmed. Sequenced input: blood. The TCR was taken from a human donor with ulcerative colitis or Crohn's disease, or a healthy co-twin of an affected twin (not recorded which). CDR3 sequence: CSASLRGQNTGELFF.